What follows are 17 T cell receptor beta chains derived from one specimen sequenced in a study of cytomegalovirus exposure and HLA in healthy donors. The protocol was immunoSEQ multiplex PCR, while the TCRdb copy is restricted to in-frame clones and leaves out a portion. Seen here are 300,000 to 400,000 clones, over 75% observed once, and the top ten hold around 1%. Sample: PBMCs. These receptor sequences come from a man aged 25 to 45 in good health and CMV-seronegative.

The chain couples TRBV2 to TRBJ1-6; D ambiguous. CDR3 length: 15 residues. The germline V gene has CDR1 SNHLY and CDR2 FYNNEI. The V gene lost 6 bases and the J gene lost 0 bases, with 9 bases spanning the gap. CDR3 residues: CASRIQSSYNSPLHF. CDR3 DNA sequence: TGTGCCAGCAGAATACAGAGCTCCTATAATTCACCCCTCCACTTT.

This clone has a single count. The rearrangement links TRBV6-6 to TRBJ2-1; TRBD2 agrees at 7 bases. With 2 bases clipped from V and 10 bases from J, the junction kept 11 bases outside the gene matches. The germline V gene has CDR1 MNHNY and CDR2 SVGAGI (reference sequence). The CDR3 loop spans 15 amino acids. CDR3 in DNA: TGTGCCAGCAGTTACGCGGGGCTAGCGGAGGTAGAGCAGTTCTTC. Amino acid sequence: CASSYAGLAEVEQFF.

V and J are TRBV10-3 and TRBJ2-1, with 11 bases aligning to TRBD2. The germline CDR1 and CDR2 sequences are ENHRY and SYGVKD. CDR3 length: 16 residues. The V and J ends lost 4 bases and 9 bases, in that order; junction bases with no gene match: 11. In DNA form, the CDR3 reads TGTGCCATCAGTGCAGGACTTAGCGGGGGGGCTCGTGAGCAGTTCTTC. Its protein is CAISAGLSGGAREQFF.

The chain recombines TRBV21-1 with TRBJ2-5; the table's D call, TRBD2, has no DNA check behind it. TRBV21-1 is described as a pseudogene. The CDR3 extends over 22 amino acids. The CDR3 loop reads CASSKPELSLRTSISGQETQYF. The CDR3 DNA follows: TGTGCCAGCAGCAAGCCGGAGCTCTCTTTAAGGACTAGCATCTCTGGCCAAGAGACCCAGTACTTC.

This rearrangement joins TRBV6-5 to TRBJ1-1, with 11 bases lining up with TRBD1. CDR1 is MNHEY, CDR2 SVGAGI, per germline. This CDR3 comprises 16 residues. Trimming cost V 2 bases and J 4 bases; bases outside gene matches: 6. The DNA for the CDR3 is TGTGCCAGCAGTTACCCCTCCGGGACAGGGGGCACTGAAGCTTTCTTT. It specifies CASSYPSGTGGTEAFF.

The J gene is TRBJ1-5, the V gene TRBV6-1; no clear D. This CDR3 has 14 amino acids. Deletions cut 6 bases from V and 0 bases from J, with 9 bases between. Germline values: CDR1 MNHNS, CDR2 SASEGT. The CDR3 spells CASREFNSNQPQHF. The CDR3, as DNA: TGTGCCAGCAGGGAGTTCAATAGCAATCAGCCCCAGCATTTT.

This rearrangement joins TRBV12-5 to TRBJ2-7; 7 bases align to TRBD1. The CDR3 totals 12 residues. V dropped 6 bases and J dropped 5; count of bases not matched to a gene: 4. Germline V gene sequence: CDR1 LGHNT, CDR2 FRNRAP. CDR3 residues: CASGKGADEQYF. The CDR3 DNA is TGTGCTAGTGGCAAGGGGGCCGACGAGCAGTACTTC.

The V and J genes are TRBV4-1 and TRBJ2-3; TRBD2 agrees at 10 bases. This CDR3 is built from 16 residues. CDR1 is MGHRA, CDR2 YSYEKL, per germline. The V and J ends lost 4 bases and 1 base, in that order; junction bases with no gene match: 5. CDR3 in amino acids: CASSLTGTSGTDTQYF. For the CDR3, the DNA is TGCGCCAGCAGCCTCACCGGGACTAGCGGCACAGATACGCAGTATTTT.

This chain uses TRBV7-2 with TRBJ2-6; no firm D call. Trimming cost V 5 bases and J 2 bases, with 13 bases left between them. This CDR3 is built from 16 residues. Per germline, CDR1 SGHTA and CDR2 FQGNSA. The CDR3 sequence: CASSHETRPGANVLTF. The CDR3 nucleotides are TGTGCCAGCAGCCACGAGACACGGCCTGGGGCCAACGTCCTGACTTTC.

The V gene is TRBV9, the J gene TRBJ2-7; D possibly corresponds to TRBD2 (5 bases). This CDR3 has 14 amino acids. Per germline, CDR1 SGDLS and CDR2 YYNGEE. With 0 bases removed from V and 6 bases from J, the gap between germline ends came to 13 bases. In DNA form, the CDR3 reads TGTGCCAGCAGCGTAGAGAAATGGACTGCCGAGCAGTACTTC. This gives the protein CASSVEKWTAEQYF.

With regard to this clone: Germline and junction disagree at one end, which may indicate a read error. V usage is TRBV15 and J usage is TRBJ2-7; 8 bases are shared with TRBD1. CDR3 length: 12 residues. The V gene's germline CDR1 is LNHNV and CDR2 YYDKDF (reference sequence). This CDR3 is CATSRDTGTGIF. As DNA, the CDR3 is TGTGCCACCAGCAGAGACACCGGGACAGGTATCTTC.

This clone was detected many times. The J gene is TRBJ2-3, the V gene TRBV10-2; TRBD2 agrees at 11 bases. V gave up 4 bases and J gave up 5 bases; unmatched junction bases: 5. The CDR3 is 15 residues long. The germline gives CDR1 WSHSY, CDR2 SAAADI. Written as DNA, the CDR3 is TGCGCCAGCAGTGTACTAGCGGGGGCCTTAGATACGCAGTATTTT. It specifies CASSVLAGALDTQYF.

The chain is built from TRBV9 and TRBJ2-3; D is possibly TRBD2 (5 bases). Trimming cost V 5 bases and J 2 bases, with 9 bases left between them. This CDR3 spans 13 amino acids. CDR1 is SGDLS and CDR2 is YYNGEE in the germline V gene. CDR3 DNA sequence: TGTGCCAGCAGACGGGGAAACACAGATACGCAGTATTTT. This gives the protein CASRRGNTDTQYF.

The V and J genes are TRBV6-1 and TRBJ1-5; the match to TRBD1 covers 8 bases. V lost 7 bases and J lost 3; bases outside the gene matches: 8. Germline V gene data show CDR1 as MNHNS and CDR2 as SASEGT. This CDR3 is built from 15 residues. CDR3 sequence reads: CASKSQGVLNQPQHF. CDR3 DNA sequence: TGTGCCAGCAAATCACAGGGGGTCCTCAATCAGCCCCAGCATTTT.

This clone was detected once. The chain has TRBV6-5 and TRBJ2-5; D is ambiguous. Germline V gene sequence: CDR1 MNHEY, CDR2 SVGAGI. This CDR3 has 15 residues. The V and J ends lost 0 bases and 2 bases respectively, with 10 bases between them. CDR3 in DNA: TGTGCCAGCAGTTACTCCCCTTTATTACAAGAGACCCAGTACTTC. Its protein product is CASSYSPLLQETQYF.

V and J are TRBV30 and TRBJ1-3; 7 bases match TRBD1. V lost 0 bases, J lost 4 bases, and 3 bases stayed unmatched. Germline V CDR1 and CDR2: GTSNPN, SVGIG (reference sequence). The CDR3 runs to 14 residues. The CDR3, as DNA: TGTGCCTGGAGTGTACAGGGGCTAGGAAACACCATATATTTT. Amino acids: CAWSVQGLGNTIYF. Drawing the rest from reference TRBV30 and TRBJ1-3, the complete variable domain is SQTIHQWPATLVQPVGSPLSLECTVEGTSNPNLYWYRQAAGRGLQLLFYSVGIGQISSEVPQNLSASRPQDRQFILSSKKLLLSDSGFYLCAWSVQGLGNTIYFGEGSWLTVV.

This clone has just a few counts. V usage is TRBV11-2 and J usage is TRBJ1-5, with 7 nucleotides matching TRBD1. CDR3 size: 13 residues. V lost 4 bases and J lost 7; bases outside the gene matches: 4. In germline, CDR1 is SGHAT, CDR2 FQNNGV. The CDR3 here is CASSYRGGQPQHF. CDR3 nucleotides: TGTGCCAGCAGCTACAGGGGTGGACAGCCCCAGCATTTT.